One sample yielded the 13 T cell receptor beta chains listed below, sequenced in a study of shared clonotypes between healthy human individuals. Assay used: immunoSEQ multiplex PCR; TCRdb lists only in-frame clones, some missing. This repertoire shows under 1,100,000 clones, around 74% found once; its top ten account for around 1.5%. Sequencing input: memory CD4+ T cells sorted from blood. The subset denotes: CD45RA-negative fraction. All receptors come from a man aged 18 to 30 in good health.

V is TRBV2 and J is TRBJ2-1; no clear D. The ends were cut back, 8 bases at V and 0 bases at J, with 11 bases in the middle. Germline assignment: CDR1 SNHLY and CDR2 FYNNEI. The CDR3 totals 14 residues. The CDR3 sequence: CASGASSSYNEQFF. Written as DNA, the CDR3 is TGTGCCAGCGGTGCAAGTAGCTCCTACAATGAGCAGTTCTTC.

This clone was observed a few times. The V and J genes are TRBV10-2 and TRBJ1-4, with a tentative D call TRBD1 (5 bases). CDR1 is WSHSY and CDR2 is SAAADI in the germline V gene. With 4 bases removed from V and 8 bases from J, the gap between germline ends came to 11 bases. The CDR3 has 13 amino acids. The CDR3 spells CASSAGVREKLFF. The CDR3 nucleotides are TGCGCCAGCAGTGCGGGGGTTCGCGAAAAACTGTTTTTT.

This clone was seen a few times. The rearrangement joins TRBV2 to TRBJ1-1; no clear D. Germline-derived CDR1 and CDR2 are SNHLY and FYNNEI. The CDR3 contains 12 residues. Trimming shortened V by 4 bases and J by 7 bases, and 10 bases separated the two germline ends. CDR3 amino acids: CASSVWADEAFF. The CDR3 coding sequence is TGTGCCAGCAGTGTTTGGGCGGATGAAGCTTTCTTT.

This clone was found a few times. The chain recombines TRBV9 with TRBJ2-3; 7 nucleotides match TRBD2. The ends lost 2 bases at V and 4 bases at J; junction bases unmatched: 13. CDR1 and CDR2 (germline): SGDLS, YYNGEE. This CDR3 contains 17 residues. The CDR3 loop reads CASSVLGSGGGADTQYF. CDR3 nucleotides: TGTGCCAGCAGCGTGCTGGGAAGTGGGGGAGGGGCAGATACGCAGTATTTT. Full variable domain (missing parts from reference TRBV9 and TRBJ2-3): DSGVTQTPKHLITATGQRVTLRCSPRSGDLSVYWYQQSLDQGLQFLIQYYNGEERAKGNILERFSAQQFPDLHSELNLSSLELGDSALYFCASSVLGSGGGADTQYFGPGTRLTVL.

The chain is built from TRBV6-5 and TRBJ2-7, with 7 bases lining up with TRBD1. Trimming at V came to 5 bases and at J to 1 base, leaving 8 bases not matched to a gene. Germline V gene sequence: CDR1 MNHEY, CDR2 SVGAGI. The CDR3 is made up of 15 amino acids. The CDR3 DNA is TGTGCCAGCAGTCCGCCGGGACAGCAATCCTACGAGCAGTACTTC. Amino acids: CASSPPGQQSYEQYF.

The V call is TRBV29-1, the J call TRBJ2-6; no definite D call. The CDR3 length is 13 residues. V lost 1 base, J lost 0 bases, and 1 base lay in between. Germline V gene lookup returns CDR1 SQVTM and CDR2 ANQGSEA. The CDR3, as DNA: TGCAGCGTTGAAGCCTCTGGGGCCAACGTCCTGACTTTC. It is translated as CSVEASGANVLTF.

The rearrangement uses TRBV5-6 and TRBJ1-1; D gene ambiguous. Germline loops: CDR1 SGHDT, CDR2 YYEEEE. Trimming removed 0 bases from V and 4 bases from J, with 7 bases in between. CDR3 length equals 13 residues. CDR3: CASSLATATEAFF. In nucleotides, the CDR3 is TGTGCCAGCAGCTTGGCTACAGCCACTGAAGCTTTCTTT.

This chain links TRBV5-1 with TRBJ2-7, with unresolved D. Looked up from germline, CDR1 is SGHRS and CDR2 is YFSETQ. The CDR3 totals 13 residues. Deletions cut 1 base from V and 0 bases from J, with 5 bases between. The CDR3 DNA reads as TGCGCCAGCAGCTTGACATACTCCTACGAGCAGTACTTC. Its translation is CASSLTYSYEQYF.

This clone was detected only a few times. The V and J genes are TRBV4-1 and TRBJ1-6, with 8 bases that match TRBD1. In germline, CDR1 is MGHRA, CDR2 YSYEKL. The CDR3 is made up of 14 amino acids. V was pared by 4 bases and J by 6 bases, with 2 bases of the junction left unmatched. The CDR3 is CASSLDRGNSPLHF. In nucleotides, the CDR3 is TGCGCCAGCAGCCTTGACAGGGGTAATTCACCCCTCCACTTT.

The chain employs TRBV6-5 and TRBJ1-2; 7 bases agree with TRBD1. Germline trimming cut 5 bases from V and 4 bases from J; bases unmatched to any gene: 7. The length of the CDR3 is 14 residues. Germline CDR1 is MNHEY and CDR2 is SVGAGI. The chain's CDR3 is CASSPTGRLYGYTF. CDR3 nucleotides: TGTGCCAGCAGTCCGACAGGGAGGCTCTATGGCTACACCTTC.

The V and J genes are TRBV10-3 and TRBJ1-1; weak D call: TRBD1 (6 bases). Germline loops: CDR1 ENHRY, CDR2 SYGVKD. This CDR3 has 14 residues. V was cut by 6 bases and J by 5 bases, with 16 bases left in between. CDR3 sequence (DNA): TGTGCCATCAGCATGGGACAAGAGCTGACTGAAGCTTTCTTT. Amino acid sequence: CAISMGQELTEAFF.

This clone was counted a single time. The junction differs from germline at one of its ends, possibly a read error. J is TRBJ2-1 and V is TRBV9; D unclear. Per germline, CDR1 SGDLS and CDR2 YYNGEE. There are 14 residues in the CDR3. As DNA, the CDR3 is TGTGCCACATACTACGACCCGAAGGCCGTGGGATGGCTCTTC. Encoded protein: CATYYDPKAVGWLF.

The CDR3 spells CASSESSGPAEQYF. The CDR3, as DNA: TGCGCCAGCAGTGAGTCCAGCGGCCCCGCCGAGCAGTACTTC. This rearrangement joins TRBV10-2 to TRBJ2-7, with TRBD2 as a possible D gene (5 bases). Trimming cost V 0 bases and J 6 bases, with 12 bases left between them. Germline CDR1 WSHSY, CDR2 SAAADI. This CDR3 spans 14 amino acids.